The sequence of this TCR beta chain was determined in a study of tumor and adjacent non-tumor tissue in lung cancer. The template was RNA from unsorted bulk tissue. Distant lung tissue was collected more than 3 cm away from the tumor edge. A modified ARM-PCR protocol with three rounds of nested PCR amplified TCRbeta. TCRdb passed the multiplex PCR reads through MiXCR, listing each CDR3 protein once. The profile covers 60,000 to 70,000 distinct CDR3 sequences, with approximately 73% appearing a single time and roughly 45% taken by the ten largest. Sequencing input: distant non-tumor lung tissue. The receptor was derived from a man aged 55 to 70 with non-small cell lung cancer.

This CDR3 reads CASNPTGGRDEQFF. The CDR3, as DNA: TGTGCCAGCAACCCGACAGGGGGCAGGGACGAGCAGTTCTTC. The rearrangement uses TRBV4-2 and TRBJ2-7; 10 bases match TRBD1. TRBJ2-1 matches the DNA end more closely, so the J call is doubtful. CDR3 length: 14 amino acids. In germline, CDR1 is LGHNA, CDR2 YNFKEQ.